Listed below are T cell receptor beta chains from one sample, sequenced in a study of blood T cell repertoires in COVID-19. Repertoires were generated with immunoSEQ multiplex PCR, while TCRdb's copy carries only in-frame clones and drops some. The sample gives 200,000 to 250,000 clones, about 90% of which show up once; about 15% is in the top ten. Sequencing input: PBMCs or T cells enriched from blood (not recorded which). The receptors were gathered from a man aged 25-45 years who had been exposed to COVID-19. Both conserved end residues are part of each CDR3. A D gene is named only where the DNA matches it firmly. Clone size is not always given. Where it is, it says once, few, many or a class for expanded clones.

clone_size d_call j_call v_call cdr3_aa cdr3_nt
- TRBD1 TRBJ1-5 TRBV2 CASSVGTENNQPQHF TGTGCCAGCAGTGTCGGGACAGAGAATAATCAGCCCCAGCATTTT
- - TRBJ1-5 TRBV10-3 CAISGGRTGDQPQHF TGTGCCATCAGCGGGGGGAGGACCGGTGATCAGCCCCAGCATTTT
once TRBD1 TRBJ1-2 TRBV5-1 CASSPGTATGYGYTF TGCGCCAGCAGCCCCGGGACAGCCACCGGCTATGGCTACACCTTC
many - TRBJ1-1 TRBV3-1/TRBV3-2 CASSQSRANTEAFF TGTGCCAGCAGCCAATCCAGGGCAAACACTGAAGCTTTCTTT
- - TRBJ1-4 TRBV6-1 CASSEGLGDGEKLFF TGTGCCAGCAGTGAAGGCTTAGGGGATGGTGAAAAACTGTTTTTT
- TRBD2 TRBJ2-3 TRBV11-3 CASSPSGGYADTQYF TGTGCCAGCAGCCCAAGCGGGGGGTACGCAGATACGCAGTATTTT
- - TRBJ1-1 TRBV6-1 CASREVDTEAFF TGTGCCAGCAGGGAAGTAGACACTGAAGCTTTCTTT
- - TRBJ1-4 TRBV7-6 CASFPGPGKRTNEKLFF TGTGCCAGCTTCCCCGGGCCGGGAAAACGGACTAATGAAAAACTGTTTTTT
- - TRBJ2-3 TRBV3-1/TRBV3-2 CASSQDPAGQGITDTQYF TGTGCCAGCAGCCAAGACCCAGCAGGGCAGGGGATTACAGATACGCAGTATTTT
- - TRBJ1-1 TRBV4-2 CASSQLGRTEAFF TGTGCCAGCAGCCAACTGGGGCGGACTGAAGCTTTCTTT
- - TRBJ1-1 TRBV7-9 CATSWGDTEAFF TGTGCCACCTCTTGGGGGGACACTGAAGCTTTCTTT
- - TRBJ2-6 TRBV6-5 CASTPRTSGANVLTF TGTGCCAGCACCCCCAGGACATCCGGGGCCAACGTCCTGACTTTC
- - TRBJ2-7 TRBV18 CASSRETGPSEQYF TGTGCCAGCTCACGGGAGACAGGCCCTTCCGAGCAGTACTTC
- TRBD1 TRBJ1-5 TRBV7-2 CASSSRTGDNQPQHF TGTGCCAGCAGCTCGCGGACAGGGGACAATCAGCCCCAGCATTTT
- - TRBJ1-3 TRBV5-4 CASSPVSGNTIYF TGTGCCAGCAGCCCCGTCTCTGGAAACACCATATATTTT
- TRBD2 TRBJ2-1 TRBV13 CASSWTSQTYNEQFF TGTGCCAGCAGCTGGACTAGCCAGACCTACAATGAGCAGTTCTTC
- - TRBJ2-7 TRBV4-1 CASSQDLHRSSYEQYF TGCGCCAGCAGCCAAGATCTCCACAGGAGCTCCTACGAGCAGTACTTC
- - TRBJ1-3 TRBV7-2 CASSLGGGRAENTIYF TGTGCCAGCAGCTTAGGGGGAGGGAGGGCGGAGAACACCATATATTTT
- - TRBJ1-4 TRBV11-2 CASSPWRVGLGEKLFF TGTGCCAGCAGCCCCTGGCGAGTGGGGCTGGGGGAAAAACTGTTTTTT
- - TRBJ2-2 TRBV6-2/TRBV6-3 CASSATSFPGELFF TGTGCCAGCAGTGCAACTAGTTTCCCCGGGGAGCTGTTTTTT
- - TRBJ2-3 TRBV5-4 CASRYTGTPGSDTQYF TGTGCCAGCAGATATACCGGGACACCCGGATCAGATACGCAGTATTTT
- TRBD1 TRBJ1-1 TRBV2 CASMGTGVWNTEAFF TGTGCCAGCATGGGGACAGGGGTTTGGAACACTGAAGCTTTCTTT
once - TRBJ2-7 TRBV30 CAFATGFEQYF TGTGCTTTCGCTACAGGGTTCGAGCAGTACTTC
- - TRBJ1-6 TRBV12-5 CASGGQLNSPLHF TGTGCTAGTGGTGGACAGCTGAATTCACCCCTCCACTTT
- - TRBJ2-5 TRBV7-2 CASTKLEETQYF TGTGCCAGCACTAAATTAGAAGAGACCCAGTACTTC
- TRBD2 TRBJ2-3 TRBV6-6 CASRDSGGSTDTQYF TGTGCCAGCAGAGATAGCGGGGGTAGCACAGATACGCAGTATTTT
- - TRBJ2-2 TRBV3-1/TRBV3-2 CASSQVGGPGELFF TGTGCCAGCAGCCAAGTGGGAGGACCCGGGGAGCTGTTTTTT
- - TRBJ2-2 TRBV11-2 CASSLSRAGELFF TGTGCCAGCAGCTTAAGCAGGGCCGGGGAGCTGTTTTTT
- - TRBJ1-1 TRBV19 CASGEGGNTEAFF TGTGCCAGTGGGGAGGGGGGGAACACTGAAGCTTTCTTT
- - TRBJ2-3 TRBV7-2 CASSLRGMNTDTQYF TGTGCCAGCAGCCTACGCGGGATGAACACAGATACGCAGTATTTT
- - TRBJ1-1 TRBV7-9 CASSLNFPGAEAFF TGTGCCAGCAGCCTCAATTTCCCGGGAGCTGAAGCTTTCTTT
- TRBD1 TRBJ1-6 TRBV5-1 CASSPTGDMGHLHF TGCGCCAGCAGTCCGACAGGGGACATGGGCCACCTCCACTTT
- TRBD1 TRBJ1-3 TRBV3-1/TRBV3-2 CASIRGPGTGSSGNTIYF TGTGCCAGCATTAGGGGACCGGGGACAGGGAGCTCTGGAAACACCATATATTTT
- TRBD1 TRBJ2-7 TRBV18 CASSQDRGGTEYF TGTGCCAGCTCCCAAGACAGGGGCGGAACGGAGTACTTC
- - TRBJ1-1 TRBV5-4 CASTPSLGALSGTEAFF TGTGCCAGCACCCCTTCTCTAGGGGCCCTCTCGGGCACTGAAGCTTTCTTT
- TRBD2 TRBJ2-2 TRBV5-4 CASSFRRGGNTGELFF TGTGCCAGCAGCTTTCGACGGGGGGGGAACACCGGGGAGCTGTTTTTT
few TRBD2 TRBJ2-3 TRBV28 CASSLLSSGGWGTDTQYF TGTGCCAGCAGTTTACTCTCTAGCGGGGGGTGGGGCACAGATACGCAGTATTTT
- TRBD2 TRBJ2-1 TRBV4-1 CASRVSSGGIYNEQFF TGCGCCAGCAGGGTATCTAGCGGGGGCATCTACAATGAGCAGTTCTTC
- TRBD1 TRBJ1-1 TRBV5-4 CASSAQTGLYTEAFF TGTGCCAGCAGCGCCCAGACAGGGCTCTACACTGAAGCTTTCTTT
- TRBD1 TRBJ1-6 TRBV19 CASSIDGRGGYSPGWNSPLHF TGTGCCAGTAGTATAGATGGTAGAGGGGGCTATTCTCCCGGATGGAATTCACCCCTCCACTTT
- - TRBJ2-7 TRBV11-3 CASSPTPYGEQYF TGTGCCAGCAGCCCGACCCCCTACGGGGAGCAGTACTTC
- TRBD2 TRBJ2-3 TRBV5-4 CASSLALAGGTDTQYF TGTGCCAGCAGCTTGGCCCTAGCGGGGGGGACAGATACGCAGTATTTT
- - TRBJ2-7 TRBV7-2 CASSVNLVGEQYF TGTGCCAGCAGCGTAAATCTAGTCGGCGAGCAGTACTTC
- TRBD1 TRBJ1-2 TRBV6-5 CASRQPGQGNYGYTF TGTGCCAGCAGGCAACCGGGACAGGGAAACTATGGCTACACCTTC
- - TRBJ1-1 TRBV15 CATSRDLMRTEAFF TGTGCCACCAGCAGAGATCTTATGAGGACTGAAGCTTTCTTT
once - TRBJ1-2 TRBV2 CASSESHNYGYTF TGTGCCAGCAGTGAATCACACAACTATGGCTACACCTTC
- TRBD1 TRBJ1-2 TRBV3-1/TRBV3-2 CASSQGRNLGTVYGYTF TGTGCCAGCAGCCAAGGCCGTAATTTAGGGACAGTTTATGGCTACACCTTC
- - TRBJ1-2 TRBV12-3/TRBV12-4 CASAVGDYGYTF TGTGCCAGCGCAGTTGGAGATTATGGCTACACCTTC
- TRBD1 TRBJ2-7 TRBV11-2 CASSTQGASSYEQYF TGTGCCAGCAGCACCCAGGGGGCGAGCTCCTACGAGCAGTACTTC
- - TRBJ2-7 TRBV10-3 CAISDRGYEQYF TGTGCCATCAGTGATAGGGGGTACGAGCAGTACTTC
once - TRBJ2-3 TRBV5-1 CASSLDRVDTQYF TGCGCCAGCAGCTTGGACAGGGTTGATACGCAGTATTTT
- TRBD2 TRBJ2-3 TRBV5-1 CASSLAHTISGGALDTQYF TGCGCCAGCAGCTTGGCCCATACTATTAGCGGGGGGGCCTTAGATACGCAGTATTTT
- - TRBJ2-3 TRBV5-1 CASSSSLGGDTQYF TGCGCCAGCAGCTCCAGCCTTGGGGGGGATACGCAGTATTTT